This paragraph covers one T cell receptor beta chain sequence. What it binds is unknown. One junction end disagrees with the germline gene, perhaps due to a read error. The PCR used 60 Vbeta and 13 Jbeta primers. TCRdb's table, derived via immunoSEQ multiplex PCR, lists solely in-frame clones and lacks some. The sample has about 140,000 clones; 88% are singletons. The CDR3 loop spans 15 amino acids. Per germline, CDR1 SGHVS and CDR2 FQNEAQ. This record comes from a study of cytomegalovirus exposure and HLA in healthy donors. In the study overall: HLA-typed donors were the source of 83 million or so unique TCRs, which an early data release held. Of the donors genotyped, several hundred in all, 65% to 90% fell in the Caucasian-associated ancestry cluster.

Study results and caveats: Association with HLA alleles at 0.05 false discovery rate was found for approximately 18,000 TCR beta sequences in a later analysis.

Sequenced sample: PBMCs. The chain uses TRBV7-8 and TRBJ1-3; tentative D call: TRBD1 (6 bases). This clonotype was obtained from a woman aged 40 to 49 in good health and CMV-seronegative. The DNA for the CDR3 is TGTGCCAGCAGCTTAACGACAGGAGTTGGAAACGCCATATATTTT. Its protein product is CASSLTTGVGNAIYF.